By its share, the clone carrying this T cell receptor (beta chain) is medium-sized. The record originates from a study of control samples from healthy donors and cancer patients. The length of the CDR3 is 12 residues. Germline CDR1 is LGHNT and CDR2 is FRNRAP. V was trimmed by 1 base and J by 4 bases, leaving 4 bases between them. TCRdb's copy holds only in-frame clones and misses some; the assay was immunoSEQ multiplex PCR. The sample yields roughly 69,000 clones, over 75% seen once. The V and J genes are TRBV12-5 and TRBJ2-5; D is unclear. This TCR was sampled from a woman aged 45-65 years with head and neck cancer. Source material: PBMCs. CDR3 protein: CASGLEGETQYF. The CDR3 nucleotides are TGTGCTAGTGGTTTGGAGGGAGAGACCCAGTACTTC. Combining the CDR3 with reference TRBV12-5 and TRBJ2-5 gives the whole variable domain DARVTQTPRHKVTEMGQEVTMRCQPILGHNTVFWYRQTMMQGLELLAYFRNRAPLDDSGMPKDRFSAEMPDATLATLKIQPSEPRDSAVYFCASGLEGETQYFGPGTRLLVL.